This T cell receptor beta chain was sequenced in a study of control samples from healthy donors and cancer patients. The method was immunoSEQ multiplex PCR; TCRdb's version includes in-frame clones alone and lacks a portion of them. The sample holds 150,000 to 170,000 clones, 94% seen once. The CDR3 has 15 amino acids. Trimming shortened V by 8 bases and J by 2 bases, and 15 bases separated the two germline ends. The germline V gene has CDR1 SNHLY and CDR2 FYNNEI. The chain has TRBV2 and TRBJ2-2; no definite D call. This TCR derives from a middle-aged man in good health. The sequenced sample consisted of blood. This CDR3 reads CASCRSSLNTGELFF. CDR3 nucleotides: TGTGCCAGCTGCCGGAGCTCCTTAAACACCGGGGAGCTGTTTTTT. The full variable domain, its missing parts supplied by reference TRBV2 and TRBJ2-2, is EPEVTQTPSHQVTQMGQEVILRCVPISNHLYFYWYRQILGQKVEFLVSFYNNEISEKSEIFDDQFSVERPDGSNFTLKIRSTKLEDSAMYFCASCRSSLNTGELFFGEGSRLTVL.